Sequencing of this T cell receptor (beta chain) was carried out in a study of beta chain features in type 1 diabetes. The entirety of the isolated RNA underwent reverse transcription, so expressed TCRB transcripts were sequenced. Only in-frame clones appear in the TCRdb table, and some are missing; sequencing was by immunoSEQ multiplex PCR. The sample has around 250,000 clones; about 25% are singletons. The CDR3 consists of 17 residues. Germline CDR1 reads LGHNA; CDR2 reads YNFKEQ. After removal of 4 bases from V and 5 bases from J, the junction contained 12 bases not matched to a gene. This clone was picked up a small number of times.

The clonotype originates from a man under 40 in good health. Material for sequencing was central memory CD4+ T cells from blood. The rearrangement joins TRBV4-2 to TRBJ2-1, with TRBD1 matching over 9 bases. CDR3 sequence reads: CASSPSPSGQGNNEQFF. The CDR3 DNA sequence: TGTGCCAGCAGCCCCTCACCTTCGGGACAGGGAAACAATGAGCAGTTCTTC.